Following are 8 T cell receptor beta chains from one sample sequenced in a study of technical replicates of blood from a handful of donors. Sequencing used immunoSEQ multiplex PCR; TCRdb keeps in-frame clones, though not all of them. The data hold about 100,000 clones, with approximately 96% observed a single time. Material: T cells isolated from PBMCs. The source is a human donor in good health.

This rearrangement joins TRBV7-3 to TRBJ1-4; 9 positions agree with TRBD1. The germline gives CDR1 SGHTA, CDR2 FQGTGA. Trimming took 2 bases from V and 8 from J; bases not matched to a gene: 9. This CDR3 region has 16 residues. CDR3 sequence reads: CASSLLPGTGSEKLFF. The CDR3 nucleotides read TGTGCCAGCAGCTTACTCCCCGGGACAGGGAGCGAAAAACTGTTTTTT.

The chain has TRBV19 and TRBJ1-5; D is possibly TRBD1 (5 bases). This CDR3 region has 16 residues. Deletions cut 6 bases from V and 3 bases from J, with 18 bases between. The germline V gene has CDR1 LNHDA and CDR2 SQIVND (reference sequence). The CDR3 coding sequence is TGTGCCAGTAGGCGCCTCGGGAGGGGTGTCAATCAGCCCCAGCATTTT. Translated: CASRRLGRGVNQPQHF.

CDR3 amino acids: CASSRGNYGYTF. DNA for the CDR3: TGTGCCAGCAGCAGGGGTAACTATGGCTACACCTTC. V usage is TRBV5-6 and J usage is TRBJ1-2; D may be TRBD1 (5 bases). The CDR3 totals 12 residues. CDR1 is SGHDT, CDR2 YYEEEE, per germline. The V and J ends lost 4 bases and 1 base respectively, with 5 bases between them. Drawing the rest from reference TRBV5-6 and TRBJ1-2, the complete variable domain is DAGVTQSPTHLIKTRGQQVTLRCSPKSGHDTVSWYQQALGQGPQFIFQYYEEEERQRGNFPDRFSGHQFPNYSSELNVNALLLGDSALYLCASSRGNYGYTFGSGTRLTVV.

This clone was counted a few times. The genes are TRBV11-2 and TRBJ1-3; D unclear. This CDR3 contains 14 residues. The V gene lost 4 bases and the J gene lost 2 bases, with 9 bases spanning the gap. Germline CDR1 SGHAT, CDR2 FQNNGV. CDR3 bases: TGTGCCAGCAGCTCGTCTAGGACTGGAAACACCATATATTTT. Translated, it gives CASSSSRTGNTIYF.

The V call is TRBV7-3, the J call TRBJ2-1, with D maybe TRBD2 (7 bases). CDR3 length: 15 residues. From germline, CDR1 is SGHTA and CDR2 FQGTGA. V was clipped by 4 bases and J by 8 bases, with 18 bases between them. The CDR3 coding sequence is TGTGCCAGCAGCTCGGGGGGTGGGACATTCGATGAGCAGTTCTTC. It specifies CASSSGGGTFDEQFF.

This sequence joins TRBV13 and TRBJ1-2, with 7 bases that match TRBD1. Germline values: CDR1 PRHDT, CDR2 FYEKMQ (reference sequence). This CDR3 contains 17 residues. The trim removed 5 bases at V and 5 bases at J, leaving 17 bases unmatched. The CDR3 DNA reads as TGTGCCAGCAGCGTGGGACCTACCGGGTCAGGGGGTTATGGCTACACCTTC. It specifies CASSVGPTGSGGYGYTF.

This sequence joins TRBV5-8 and TRBJ2-1, with 7 bases matching TRBD2. Germline V gene data show CDR1 as SGHTS and CDR2 as YDEGEE. This CDR3 spans 14 amino acids. V lost 0 bases and J lost 4; bases outside the gene matches: 1. The CDR3 DNA is TGTGCCAGCAGCTTGGGCGGGGGATACAATGAGCAGTTCTTC. Translated, it gives CASSLGGGYNEQFF.

The chain employs TRBV20-1 and TRBJ2-7, with D tentatively TRBD1 (5 bases). Germline V gene data show CDR1 as DFQATT and CDR2 as SNEGSKA (reference sequence). The CDR3 is 11 residues long. The CDR3: CSVPKGIEQYF. In DNA, the CDR3 is TGCAGCGTGCCTAAGGGGATCGAGCAGTACTTC.